This T cell receptor beta chain was captured by sequencing in a study of shared clonotypes between healthy human individuals. Regarding the study as a whole: For naive CD4 cells, 4% to 6% of clonotypes were shared across a few donors. Among donors, sharing of clonotypes was expected to be affected by sequencing depth.

This table comes from immunoSEQ multiplex PCR, and its TCRdb copy is limited to in-frame clones, with some not included. The table lists roughly 2.5 million clones, more than 90% of them singletons. The junction had 4 bases not matched to a gene; V was cut back by 2 bases and J by 1 base. The CDR3 is made up of 16 amino acids. Germline CDR1 and CDR2: LNHDA and SQIVND (reference sequence). Concerning this clone itself: Its antigen is unknown.

The source is a man between 18 and 35 years old in good health. Material for sequencing was naive CD4+ T cells sorted from blood. Subset in this sample: CD45RA+ positively selected. The chain links TRBV19 to TRBJ2-5, with 10 bases lining up with TRBD1. CDR3 region: CASSISGQGPQETQYF. CDR3 coding DNA: TGTGCCAGTAGTATATCGGGACAGGGGCCCCAAGAGACCCAGTACTTC.